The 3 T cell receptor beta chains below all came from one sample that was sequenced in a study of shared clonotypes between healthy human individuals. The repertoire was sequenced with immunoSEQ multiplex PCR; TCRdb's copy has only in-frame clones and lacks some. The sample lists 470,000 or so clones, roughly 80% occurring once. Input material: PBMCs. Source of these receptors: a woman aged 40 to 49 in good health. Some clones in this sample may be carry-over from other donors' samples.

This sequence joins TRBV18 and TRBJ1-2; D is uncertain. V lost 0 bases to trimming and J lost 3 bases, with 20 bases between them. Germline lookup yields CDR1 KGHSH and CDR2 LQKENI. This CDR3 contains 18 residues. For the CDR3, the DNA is TGTGCCAGCTCACCACCTGGGGATCCCCGGGGTGCGGACTATGGCTACACCTTC. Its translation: CASSPPGDPRGADYGYTF.

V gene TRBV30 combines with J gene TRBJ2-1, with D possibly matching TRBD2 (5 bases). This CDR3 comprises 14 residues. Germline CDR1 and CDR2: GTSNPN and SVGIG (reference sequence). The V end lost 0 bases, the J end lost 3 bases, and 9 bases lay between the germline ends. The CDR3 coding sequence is TGTGCCTGGAGTGTCCAGCGGTTCTACAATGAGCAGTTCTTC. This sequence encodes CAWSVQRFYNEQFF.

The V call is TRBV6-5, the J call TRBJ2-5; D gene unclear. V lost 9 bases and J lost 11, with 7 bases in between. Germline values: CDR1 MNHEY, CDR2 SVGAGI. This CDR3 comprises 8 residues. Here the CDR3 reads CASQSQYF. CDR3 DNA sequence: TGTGCCAGTCAATCGCAGTACTTC.